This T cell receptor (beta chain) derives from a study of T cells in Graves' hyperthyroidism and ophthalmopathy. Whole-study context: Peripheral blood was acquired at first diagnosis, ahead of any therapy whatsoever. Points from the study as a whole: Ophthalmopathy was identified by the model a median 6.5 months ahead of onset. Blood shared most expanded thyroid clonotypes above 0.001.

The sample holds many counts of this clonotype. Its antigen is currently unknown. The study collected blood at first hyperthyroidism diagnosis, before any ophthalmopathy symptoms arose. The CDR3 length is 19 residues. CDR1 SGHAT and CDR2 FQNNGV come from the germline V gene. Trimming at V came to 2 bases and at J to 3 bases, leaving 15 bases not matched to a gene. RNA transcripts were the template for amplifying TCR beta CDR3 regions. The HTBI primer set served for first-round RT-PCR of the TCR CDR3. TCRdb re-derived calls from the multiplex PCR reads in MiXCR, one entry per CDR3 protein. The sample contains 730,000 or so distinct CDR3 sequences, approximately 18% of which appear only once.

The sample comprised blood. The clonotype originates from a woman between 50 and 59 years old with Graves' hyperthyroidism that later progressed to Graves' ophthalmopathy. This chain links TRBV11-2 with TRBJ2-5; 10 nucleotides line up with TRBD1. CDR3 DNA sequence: TGTGCCAGCAGCTTATCTCGAGGTGGGACAGGGGTTGCGAAAGAGACCCAGTACTTC. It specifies CASSLSRGGTGVAKETQYF.